What follows describes a single T cell receptor beta chain. These data belong to a study of patients and donors after allogeneic stem cell transplantation. Germline V gives CDR1 SNHLY, CDR2 FYNNEI. The CDR3 consists of 13 residues. V shed 5 bases and J shed 11 bases, with 16 bases lying between them. MiXCR was run by TCRdb on the RT-PCR reads, yielding one entry per CDR3 protein. The sample holds roughly 960,000 distinct CDR3 sequences, roughly 17% seen once. The chain joins TRBV2 to TRBJ1-5, with a tentative D call TRBD1 (6 bases). The TCR comes from a human donor who was either an allogeneic HSCT recipient or a stem cell or donor lymphocyte infusion donor (not recorded which). It is not recorded whose cells these are; they may come from a transplant donor. Sequenced material: blood, either unsorted or a sorted T cell fraction (not recorded which). The DNA for the CDR3 is TGTGCCAGCAGTCAAGACAGGCTATTGTCCCAGCATTTT. Translation: CASSQDRLLSQHF.